The next 18 T cell receptor beta chains were all read from a single sample in a study of T cells in Graves' hyperthyroidism and ophthalmopathy. RNA transcripts provided the source from which TCR beta CDR3 regions were amplified. The primer set for the first-round RT-PCR of the TCR CDR3 was HTBI. TCRdb ran MiXCR on the multiplex PCR reads and lists one entry per CDR3 protein. The repertoire holds over 350,000 distinct CDR3 sequences, with roughly 15% as singletons. Sequenced material: blood. Receptor source: a man between 18 and 29 years old with Graves' ophthalmopathy.

The chain employs TRBV7-3 and TRBJ2-7; 11 nucleotides align to TRBD1. The V and J ends lost 3 bases and 3 bases, in that order; junction bases with no gene match: 7. Germline lookup yields CDR1 SGHTA and CDR2 FQGTGA. The CDR3 consists of 16 residues. The DNA of the CDR3 is TGTGCCAGCAGCTTGACCTCCGGGACAGGGGGCTACGAGCAGTACTTC. It is translated as CASSLTSGTGGYEQYF.

This clonotype was counted at least ten times. The V gene is TRBV7-9, the J gene TRBJ1-2; 10 bases fit TRBD1. Trimming took 6 bases from V and 8 from J; bases not matched to a gene: 24. The germline gives CDR1 SEHNR, CDR2 FQNEAQ (reference sequence). The CDR3 length is 19 residues. The CDR3 sequence: CASSTQYGTGDPQKAGYTF. CDR3 coding DNA: TGTGCCAGCAGTACTCAATATGGGACAGGGGACCCCCAGAAGGCGGGCTACACCTTC.

This clonotype was seen repeatedly, ten times or more. The chain recombines TRBV24-1 with TRBJ1-5; TRBD1 might be the D (6 bases). Between the trimmed V and J ends, which lost 5 bases and 0 bases, there was a span of 10 bases. The CDR3 covers 15 residues. CDR1 KGHDR and CDR2 SFDVKD come from the germline V gene. CDR3 residues: CATSGTEHSNQPQHF. DNA for the CDR3: TGTGCCACCAGTGGGACAGAACATAGCAATCAGCCCCAGCATTTT.

The sample holds many counts of this clonotype. V is TRBV11-1 and J is TRBJ2-7, with D possibly being TRBD1 or TRBD2 (6 bases each). V was shortened by 3 bases and J by 6 bases, with 15 bases between the two germline ends. The CDR3 is 14 residues long. The V gene's germline CDR1 is SGHAT and CDR2 FQDESV (reference sequence). The CDR3 coding sequence is TGTGCCAGCAGCTTGGTCCACGGGGGCGGCGAGCAGTACTTC. Amino acid sequence: CASSLVHGGGEQYF.

The chain recombines TRBV5-4 with TRBJ1-6; tentative D call: TRBD1 (5 bases). V lost 3 bases, J lost 10 bases, and 14 bases lay in between. Germline V CDR1 and CDR2: SGHNT, YYREEE (reference sequence). The CDR3 has 14 amino acids. The CDR3 loop reads CASSSGGGMSPLHF. DNA of the CDR3: TGTGCCAGCAGCTCCGGGGGTGGAATGTCACCCCTCCACTTT.

This clonotype was counted only a few times. The junction shows a germline mismatch at one end, possibly a read error. V gene TRBV7-7 combines with J gene TRBJ2-1; TRBD1 is a possible D gene (6 bases). CDR3 length equals 16 residues. CDR1 SSHAT and CDR2 FNYEAQ come from the germline V gene (reference sequence). The CDR3 DNA follows: TGTGCTAGCAGTCCGTCCCCACAGGGTAACCACAATGAGCAGTTCTTC. It yields the protein CASSPSPQGNHNEQFF.

The table lists this clonotype with a few counts. The CDR3: CASTTGVAGYTF. CDR3 nucleotides: TGTGCCAGTACCACAGGGGTCGCTGGCTACACCTTC. The chain uses TRBV19 and TRBJ1-2; 7 nucleotides agree with TRBD1. The V segment lost 7 bases and the J segment 7 bases; nucleotides outside the gene matches: 6. The germline gives CDR1 LNHDA, CDR2 SQIVND (reference sequence). CDR3 length equals 12 residues.

The rearrangement links TRBV27 to TRBJ2-1; 13 nucleotides agree with TRBD2. Germline V gives CDR1 MNHEY, CDR2 SMNVEV (reference sequence). Trimming at V came to 2 bases and at J to 7 bases, leaving 5 bases not matched to a gene. The CDR3 covers 16 residues. CDR3 sequence: CASSLVLAGGLNEQFF. The CDR3 nucleotides are TGTGCCAGCAGTTTAGTACTAGCGGGAGGGCTTAATGAGCAGTTCTTC.

The J gene is TRBJ1-2, the V gene TRBV11-2; TRBD1 agrees at 8 bases. The CDR3 totals 16 residues. The germline CDR1 and CDR2 sequences are SGHAT and FQNNGV. The ends lost 6 bases at V and 4 bases at J; junction bases unmatched: 13. The CDR3 protein is CASSISGQGDLYGYTF. DNA of the CDR3: TGTGCCAGCAGTATTTCCGGACAGGGAGACCTCTATGGCTACACCTTC.

This clonotype appeared many times. This chain joins TRBV27 and TRBJ2-3; 13 positions match TRBD2. Germline CDR1 reads MNHEY; CDR2 reads SMNVEV (reference sequence). The CDR3 extends over 16 amino acids. Trimming cost V 5 bases and J 6 bases; bases outside gene matches: 8. The CDR3 here is CASSPRLAGGMDTQYF. The CDR3 DNA follows: TGTGCCAGCAGTCCACGACTAGCGGGAGGCATGGATACGCAGTATTTT.

This clonotype was seen ten or more times. This sequence joins TRBV27 and TRBJ2-2; the match to TRBD1 covers 7 bases. CDR3 length: 14 residues. V trimming: 4 bases; J trimming: 6 bases; junction bases outside the gene matches: 5. CDR1 MNHEY and CDR2 SMNVEV come from the germline V gene (reference sequence). The CDR3 here is CASSWDRTAGELFF. In DNA, the CDR3 is TGTGCCAGCAGTTGGGACAGAACCGCCGGGGAGCTGTTTTTT.

This clonotype was seen repeatedly, ten times or more. The V call is TRBV20-1, the J call TRBJ2-4, with 8 nucleotides matching TRBD1. The junction had 8 bases not matched to a gene; V was cut back by 6 bases and J by 7 bases. Germline V CDR1 and CDR2: DFQATT, SNEGSKA (reference sequence). The CDR3 totals 13 residues. In DNA form, the CDR3 reads TGCAGTGCCGCGACAGGGGACAGGAACATTCAGTACTTC. This gives the protein CSAATGDRNIQYF.

This clonotype occurred many times. V usage is TRBV3-1 and J usage is TRBJ2-1; the D gene could be TRBD1 or TRBD2 (6 bases each). The CDR3 runs 17 residues. V gave up 0 bases and J gave up 7 bases, with 19 bases separating them. From germline, CDR1 is LGHDT and CDR2 YNNKEL (reference sequence). The CDR3 coding sequence is TGTGCCAGCAGCCAAGATCGCCTAGTGGGGGGCTGGAATGAGCAGTTCTTC. It codes for CASSQDRLVGGWNEQFF.

This clonotype was observed many times. The chain couples TRBV12-3 or TRBV12-4 to TRBJ2-7, with D perhaps TRBD1 (5 bases). Trimming left V 1 base short and J 0 bases short, with 10 bases between. CDR3 length equals 15 residues. The CDR3 DNA follows: TGTGCCAGCAGTTTAGAGGGGTCGGGCTCCTACGAGCAGTACTTC. This codes for CASSLEGSGSYEQYF.

This chain connects TRBV24-1 to TRBJ2-4; D may be TRBD1 (6 bases). The CDR3 extends over 17 amino acids. V was cut by 3 bases and J by 2 bases, with 16 bases left in between. Germline V gene lookup returns CDR1 KGHDR and CDR2 SFDVKD. CDR3 protein: CATSDNNRAGTKNIQYF. The CDR3 bases are TGTGCCACCAGTGATAATAACAGGGCAGGGACCAAAAACATTCAGTACTTC.

This clonotype was detected many times. V usage is TRBV6-1 and J usage is TRBJ2-1; 10 nucleotides line up with TRBD2. This CDR3 has 15 amino acids. The germline gives CDR1 MNHNS, CDR2 SASEGT. Trimming at V came to 0 bases and at J to 9 bases, leaving 5 bases not matched to a gene. The DNA for the CDR3 is TGTGCCAGCAGTGAAGCGGTCAGCGGGGGGGTTGAGCAGTTCTTC. It yields the protein CASSEAVSGGVEQFF.

This clonotype was observed many times. The genes are TRBV6-1 and TRBJ1-1, with D tentatively TRBD1 (6 bases). Deletions cut 5 bases from V and 3 bases from J, with 13 bases between. Per germline, CDR1 MNHNS and CDR2 SASEGT. The CDR3 spans 14 residues. CDR3 DNA: TGTGCCAGCAGTCTCGAGGGGGGGTACACTGAAGCTTTCTTT. Its protein product is CASSLEGGYTEAFF.

In its sample, this clonotype was seen a few times. The genes are TRBV4-1 and TRBJ1-6; the D is unclear. CDR3 length: 17 residues. Looked up from germline, CDR1 is MGHRA and CDR2 is YSYEKL. Trimming left V 0 bases short and J 0 bases short, with 9 bases between. CDR3 loop: CASSQDALSSYNSPLHF. The CDR3 region has the DNA TGCGCCAGCAGCCAAGATGCTCTGTCCTCCTATAATTCACCCCTCCACTTT.